The rows below give T cell receptor beta chains drawn from one sample of a study of blood T cell repertoires in COVID-19. Generated by immunoSEQ multiplex PCR, the TCRdb table keeps only in-frame clones and is missing some. The sample contains 140,000 or so clones, approximately 84% of which appear only once. Sequencing was done on a sample of PBMCs or T cells enriched from blood (not recorded which). Receptor source: a woman in her 50s with acute COVID-19. The CDR3 runs from the conserved cysteine through the conserved F or W. D genes are given only for firm matches. Rows give clone size only sometimes, using once, few, many, or a class for an expanded clone.

>TRBD1|TRBJ2-5|NA|TRBV5-8
CASSLGLPGQGQETQYF
TGTGCCAGCAGCTTGGGCCTGCCGGGACAGGGTCAAGAGACCCAGTACTTC
>NA|TRBJ1-2|NA|TRBV12-5
CASGPALRVYGYTF
TGTGCTAGTGGTCCCGCCCTCAGGGTATATGGCTACACCTTC
>TRBD2|TRBJ2-5|NA|TRBV29-1
CSVGTSGNAETQYF
TGCAGCGTGGGGACTAGCGGGAATGCGGAGACCCAGTACTTC
>TRBD2|TRBJ2-5|NA|TRBV6-4
CASSAGAGGQETQYF
TGTGCCAGCAGTGCCGGCGCGGGAGGCCAAGAGACCCAGTACTTC
>TRBD1|TRBJ1-2|NA|TRBV25-1
CAAARQGTYGYTF
TGTGCCGCAGCGAGACAGGGGACCTATGGCTACACCTTC
>TRBD1|TRBJ1-5|NA|TRBV10-1
CAGRRETTGGLQPQHF
TGCGCCGGACGCCGGGAAACGACAGGGGGCCTTCAGCCCCAGCATTTT
>TRBD1|TRBJ1-2|NA|TRBV25-1
CASSELGTGQGSYGYTF
TGTGCCAGCAGTGAACTCGGGACGGGACAGGGGAGCTATGGCTACACCTTC
>NA|TRBJ1-1|NA|TRBV11-2
CASSSSSGLPNTEAFF
TGTGCCAGCAGCTCTTCCTCAGGGTTGCCGAACACTGAAGCTTTCTTT
>NA|TRBJ2-2|NA|TRBV5-1
CASSLIESGELFF
TGCGCCAGCAGCCTGATAGAATCCGGGGAGCTGTTTTTT
>NA|TRBJ2-7|NA|TRBV21-1
CASSSCSSFLSYEQYF
TGTGCCAGCAGCAGTTGCTCTAGCTTTCTCTCCTACGAGCAGTACTTC
>TRBD1|TRBJ1-2|NA|TRBV11-3
CASSLDLQGARGRIYGYTF
TGTGCCAGCAGCTTAGATCTCCAGGGGGCCAGGGGCCGCATTTATGGCTACACCTTC
>TRBD2|TRBJ2-4|NA|TRBV10-3
CAISESPGTSGSMVKNIQYF
TGTGCCATCAGTGAGTCGCCTGGGACTAGCGGGAGTATGGTCAAAAACATTCAGTACTTC
>NA|TRBJ1-2|NA|TRBV7-9
CASSLGQVNDRGYTF
TGTGCCAGCAGCTTAGGACAGGTCAATGATAGGGGCTACACCTTC
>TRBD1|TRBJ2-1|NA|TRBV19
CASAFGTGGTGEQFF
TGTGCCAGTGCCTTCGGGACAGGGGGAACTGGTGAGCAGTTCTTC
>NA|TRBJ1-2|NA|TRBV7-8
CASSPQPSGPKYGYTF
TGTGCCAGCAGCCCTCAGCCCTCAGGGCCCAAATATGGCTACACCTTC
>NA|TRBJ2-5|NA|TRBV7-9
CASSTGGQGQETQYF
TGTGCCAGCAGCACCGGAGGGCAGGGCCAAGAGACCCAGTACTTC
>TRBD1|TRBJ2-7|NA|TRBV27
CASSFGGQPSYEQYF
TGTGCCAGCAGTTTTGGGGGACAGCCCTCCTACGAGCAGTACTTC
>NA|TRBJ2-1|NA|TRBV21-1
CASNSGRVYNEQFF
TGTGCCAGCAACTCCGGCAGGGTTTACAATGAGCAGTTCTTC
>TRBD2|TRBJ2-1|NA|TRBV6-6
CASSRIAGKGGEQFF
TGTGCCAGCAGTCGTATAGCGGGAAAGGGGGGTGAGCAGTTCTTC
>TRBD1|TRBJ1-4|NA|TRBV4-1
CASSRGQGIAEKLFF
TGCGCCAGCAGCCGCGGACAGGGAATCGCCGAAAAACTGTTTTTT
>NA|TRBJ2-3|NA|TRBV5-1
CASSLEASFTDTQYF
TGCGCCAGCAGCTTGGAGGCTAGCTTCACAGATACGCAGTATTTT
>TRBD2|TRBJ2-5|NA|TRBV11-2
CASSSGLEETQYF
TGTGCCAGCAGCTCTGGACTAGAAGAGACCCAGTACTTC
>NA|TRBJ1-6|NA|TRBV11-2
CASRETFGDSPLHF
TGTGCCAGCAGGGAGACTTTCGGGGATTCACCCCTCCACTTT
>TRBD2|TRBJ2-1|NA|TRBV7-3
CASSLTGGTNNEQFF
TGTGCCAGCAGCTTAACGGGGGGGACTAACAATGAGCAGTTCTTC
>TRBD2|TRBJ2-2|NA|TRBV7-9
CASSVPGLALNTGELFF
TGTGCCAGCAGCGTCCCGGGACTAGCCCTGAACACCGGGGAGCTGTTTTTT
>TRBD1|TRBJ1-2|once|TRBV19
CASSTSIGQGQGGDGYTF
TGTGCCAGTAGTACAAGTATAGGGCAGGGACAGGGCGGCGATGGCTACACCTTC
>NA|TRBJ2-7|NA|TRBV30
CAWSPREYEQYF
TGTGCCTGGTCCCCCCGGGAGTACGAGCAGTACTTC
>NA|TRBJ2-3|NA|TRBV7-3
CASSRVRGTSGPNTQYF
TGTGCCAGCAGCCGGGTAAGGGGGACGTCGGGGCCAAATACGCAGTATTTT
>TRBD1|TRBJ1-2|NA|TRBV19
CASSILAGGYGYTF
TGTGCCAGTAGTATTTTGGCAGGGGGCTATGGCTACACCTTC
>TRBD2|TRBJ2-7|NA|TRBV11-3
CASTILAGSTYEQYF
TGTGCCAGCACCATCCTAGCGGGAAGCACCTACGAGCAGTACTTC
>NA|TRBJ2-6|NA|TRBV7-9
CASSQTGRANVLTF
TGTGCCAGCAGCCAAACAGGGCGGGCCAACGTCCTGACTTTC
>NA|TRBJ2-2|NA|TRBV12-3/TRBV12-4
CASSLMFSGELFF
TGTGCCAGCAGTTTAATGTTCTCCGGGGAGCTGTTTTTT
>NA|TRBJ2-3|NA|TRBV5-1
CASSLGREGDTQYF
TGCGCCAGCAGCTTGGGACGCGAGGGAGATACGCAGTATTTT
>NA|TRBJ1-1|NA|TRBV14
CASSQWGRGSWPMGAFF
TGTGCCAGCAGCCAATGGGGTCGCGGGTCGTGGCCAATGGGAGCTTTCTTT
>NA|TRBJ1-4|NA|TRBV6-1
CASSEPLVTATNEKLFF
TGTGCCAGCAGTGAGCCACTCGTTACCGCAACTAATGAAAAACTGTTTTTT
>NA|TRBJ1-4|NA|TRBV2
CASSDIRVPNEKLFF
TGTGCCAGCAGTGATATCAGGGTCCCTAATGAAAAACTGTTTTTT
>TRBD1|TRBJ1-5|NA|TRBV27
CASSLGQGQDQPQHF
TGTGCCAGCAGTCTCGGACAGGGGCAAGATCAGCCCCAGCATTTT